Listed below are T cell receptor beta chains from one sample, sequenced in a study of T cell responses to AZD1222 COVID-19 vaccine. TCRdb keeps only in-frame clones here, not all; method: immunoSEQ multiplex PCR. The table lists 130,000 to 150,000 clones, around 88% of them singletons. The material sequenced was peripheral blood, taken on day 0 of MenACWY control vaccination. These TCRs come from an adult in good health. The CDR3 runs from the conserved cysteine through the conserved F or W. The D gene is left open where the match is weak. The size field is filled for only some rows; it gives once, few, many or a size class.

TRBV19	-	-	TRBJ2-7	TGTGCCAGTAGTGCACAGGGCTACGAGCAGTACTTC	CASSAQGYEQYF
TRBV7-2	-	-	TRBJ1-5	TGTGCCAGCAGCTTAGAAGGGGATCAGCCCCAGCATTTT	CASSLEGDQPQHF
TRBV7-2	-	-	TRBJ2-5	TGTGCCAGCAGCTTCAGCCCAGGGACGGGAAAAGAGACCCAGTACTTC	CASSFSPGTGKETQYF
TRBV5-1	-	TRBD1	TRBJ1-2	TGCGCCAGCAGCAAGGGGACAGGGGGATATAACTATGGCTACACCTTC	CASSKGTGGYNYGYTF
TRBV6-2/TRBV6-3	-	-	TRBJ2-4	TGTGCCAGCAGCTCTTCGGGTCGCCAAAACATTCAGTACTTC	CASSSSGRQNIQYF
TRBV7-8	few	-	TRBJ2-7	TGTGCCAGCAGCTCATATAGCGGCTTGACCTCCTACGAGCAGTACTTC	CASSSYSGLTSYEQYF
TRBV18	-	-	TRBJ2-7	TGTGCCAGCTCTAGAACCCCCGGACAGCTATACGAGCAGTACTTC	CASSRTPGQLYEQYF
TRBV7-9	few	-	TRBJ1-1	TGTGCCAGCAGCTTTAATCCGGAGGGCACTGAAGCTTTCTTT	CASSFNPEGTEAFF
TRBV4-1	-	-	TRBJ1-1	TGCGCCAGCAGCCAAGTAACCACTGAAGCTTTCTTT	CASSQVTTEAFF
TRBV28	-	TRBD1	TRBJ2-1	TGTGCCAGCTATTCATCGGGACAGTCGAATGAGCAGTTCTTC	CASYSSGQSNEQFF
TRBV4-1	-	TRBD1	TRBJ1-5	TGCGCCAGCAGCGCCCACTCGACAGGGGGCTCCGGTCAGCCCCAGCATTTT	CASSAHSTGGSGQPQHF
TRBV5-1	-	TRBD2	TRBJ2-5	TGCGCCAGCAGAACTAGCGGGGGGGCCGAGGAGACCCAGTACTTC	CASRTSGGAEETQYF
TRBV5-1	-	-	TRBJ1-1	TGCGCCAGCAGCTTGGCTGGACAAGGGATGAACACTGAAGCTTTCTTT	CASSLAGQGMNTEAFF
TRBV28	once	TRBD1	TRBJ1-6	TGTGCCAGCAGTTTAAAAAGGACAGGGGCTAATAATTCACCCCTCCACTTT	CASSLKRTGANNSPLHF
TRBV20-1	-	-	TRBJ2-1	TGCAGTGCACGGGTAATGAATGAGCAGTTCTTC	CSARVMNEQFF
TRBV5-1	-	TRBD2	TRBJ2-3	TGCGCCAGCAGCCGCGCCAAAGACGGCGGGAGGAGAGATACGCAGTATTTT	CASSRAKDGGRRDTQYF